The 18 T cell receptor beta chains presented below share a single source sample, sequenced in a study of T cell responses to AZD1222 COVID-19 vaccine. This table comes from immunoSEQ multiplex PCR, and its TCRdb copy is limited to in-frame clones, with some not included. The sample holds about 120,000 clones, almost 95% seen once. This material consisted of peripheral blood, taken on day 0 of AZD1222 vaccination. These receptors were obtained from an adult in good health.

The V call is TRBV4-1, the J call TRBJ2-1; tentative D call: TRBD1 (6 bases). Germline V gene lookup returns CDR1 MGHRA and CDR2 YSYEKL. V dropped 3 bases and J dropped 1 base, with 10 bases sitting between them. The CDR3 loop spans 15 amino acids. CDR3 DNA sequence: TGCGCCAGCAGCCAGCCCACAGGGTCCTACAATGAGCAGTTCTTC. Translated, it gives CASSQPTGSYNEQFF.

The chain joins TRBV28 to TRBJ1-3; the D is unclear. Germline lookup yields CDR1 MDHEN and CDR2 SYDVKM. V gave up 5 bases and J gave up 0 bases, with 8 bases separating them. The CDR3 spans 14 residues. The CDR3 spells CASSQVLSGNTIYF. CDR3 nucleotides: TGTGCCAGCAGTCAGGTGCTCTCTGGAAACACCATATATTTT. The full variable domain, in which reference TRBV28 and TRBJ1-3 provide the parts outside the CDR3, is DVKVTQSSRYLVKRTGEKVFLECVQDMDHENMFWYRQDPGLGLRLIYFSYDVKMKEKGDIPEGYSVSREKKERFSLILESASTNQTSMYLCASSQVLSGNTIYFGEGSWLTVV.

The CDR3 DNA reads as TGTGCCAGCTCACCGACAGGGGGCATGAACACTGAAGCTTTCTTT. Protein sequence: CASSPTGGMNTEAFF. The rearrangement uses TRBV18 and TRBJ1-1; 10 bases align to TRBD1. The CDR3 covers 15 residues. The V gene's germline CDR1 is KGHSH and CDR2 LQKENI. The V and J ends lost 3 bases and 0 bases, in that order; junction bases with no gene match: 1.

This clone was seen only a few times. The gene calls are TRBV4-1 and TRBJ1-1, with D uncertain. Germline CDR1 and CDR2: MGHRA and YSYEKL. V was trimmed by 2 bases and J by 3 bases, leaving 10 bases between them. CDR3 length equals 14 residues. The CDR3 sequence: CASSQRSLDTEAFF. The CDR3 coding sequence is TGCGCCAGCAGCCAAAGGTCTTTGGACACTGAAGCTTTCTTT.

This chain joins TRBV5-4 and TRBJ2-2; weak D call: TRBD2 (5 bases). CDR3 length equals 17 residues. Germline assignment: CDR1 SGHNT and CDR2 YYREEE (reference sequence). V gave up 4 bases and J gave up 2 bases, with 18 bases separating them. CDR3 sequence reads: CASSLLRTGENTGELFF. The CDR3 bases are TGTGCCAGCAGCCTCCTACGGACTGGCGAAAACACCGGGGAGCTGTTTTTT.

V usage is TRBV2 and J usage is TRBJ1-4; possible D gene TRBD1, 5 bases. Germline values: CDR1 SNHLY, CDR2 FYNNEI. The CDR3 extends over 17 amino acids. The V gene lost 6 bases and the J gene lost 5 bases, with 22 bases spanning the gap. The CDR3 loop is CASSTIIFQGSNEKLFF. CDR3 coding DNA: TGTGCCAGCAGCACTATTATTTTCCAGGGTTCCAATGAAAAACTGTTTTTT.

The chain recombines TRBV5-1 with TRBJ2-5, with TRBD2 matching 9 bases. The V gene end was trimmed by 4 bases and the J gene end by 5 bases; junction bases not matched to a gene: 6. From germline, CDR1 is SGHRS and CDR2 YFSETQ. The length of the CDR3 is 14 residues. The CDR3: CASSPAGLAETQYF. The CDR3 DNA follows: TGCGCCAGCAGCCCCGCTGGACTAGCGGAGACCCAGTACTTC.

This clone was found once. CDR3 region: CASSFQGADTQYF. The DNA of the CDR3 is TGTGCCAGCAGCTTTCAGGGGGCAGATACGCAGTATTTT. The rearrangement links TRBV5-4 to TRBJ2-3; 7 bases fit TRBD1. This CDR3 spans 13 amino acids. The germline V gene encodes CDR1 SGHNT and CDR2 YYREEE (reference sequence). Losses at the gene ends were 2 bases for V and 4 bases for J; bases not matched to a gene: 1.

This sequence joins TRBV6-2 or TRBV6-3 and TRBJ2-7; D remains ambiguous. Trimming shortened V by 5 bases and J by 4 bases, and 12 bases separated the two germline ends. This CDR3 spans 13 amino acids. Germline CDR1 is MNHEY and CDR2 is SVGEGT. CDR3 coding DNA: TGTGCCAGCAGTACGCCGGCTCCATACGAGCAGTACGTC. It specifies CASSTPAPYEQYV.

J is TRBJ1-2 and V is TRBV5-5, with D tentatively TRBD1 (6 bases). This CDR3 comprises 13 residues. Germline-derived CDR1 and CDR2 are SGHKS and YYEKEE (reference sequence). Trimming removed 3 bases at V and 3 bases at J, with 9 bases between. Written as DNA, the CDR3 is TGTGCCAGCAGCTCCCGACAGGACTATGGCTACACCTTC. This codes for CASSSRQDYGYTF.

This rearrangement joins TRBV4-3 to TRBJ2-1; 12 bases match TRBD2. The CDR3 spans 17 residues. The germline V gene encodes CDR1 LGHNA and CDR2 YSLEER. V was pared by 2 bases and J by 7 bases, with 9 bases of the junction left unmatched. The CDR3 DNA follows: TGCGCCAGCAGCCAATGGGAAGGACTAGCGGGAAGGAATGAGCAGTTCTTC. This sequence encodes CASSQWEGLAGRNEQFF.

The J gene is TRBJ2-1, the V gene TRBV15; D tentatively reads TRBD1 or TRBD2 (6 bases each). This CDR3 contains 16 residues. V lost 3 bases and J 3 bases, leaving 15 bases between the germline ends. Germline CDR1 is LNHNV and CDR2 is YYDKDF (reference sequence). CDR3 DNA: TGTGCCACCAGCAGTGGGCGGGACATCTACTACAATGAGCAGTTCTTC. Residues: CATSSGRDIYYNEQFF.

In nucleotides, the CDR3 is TGTGCCAGCAGTTACAGGGCGGGATCGAGCTACACCTTC. This codes for CASSYRAGSSYTF. V gene TRBV6-5 combines with J gene TRBJ1-2; no firm D call. Germline values: CDR1 MNHEY, CDR2 SVGAGI. The germline V and J ends were trimmed by 2 bases and 9 bases, with 13 bases remaining between them. The CDR3 is 13 residues long.

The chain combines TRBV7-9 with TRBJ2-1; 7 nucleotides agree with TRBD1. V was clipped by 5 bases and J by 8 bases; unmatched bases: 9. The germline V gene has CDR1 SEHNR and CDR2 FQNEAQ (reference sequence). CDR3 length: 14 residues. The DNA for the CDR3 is TGTGCCAGCAGCCATGAGACAGGGCTCCATGAGCAGTTCTTC. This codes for CASSHETGLHEQFF.

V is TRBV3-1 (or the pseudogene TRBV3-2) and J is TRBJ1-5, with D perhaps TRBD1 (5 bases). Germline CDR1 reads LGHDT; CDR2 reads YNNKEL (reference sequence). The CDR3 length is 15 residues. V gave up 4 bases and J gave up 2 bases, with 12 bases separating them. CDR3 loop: CASSPFVGGNQPQHF. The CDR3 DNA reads TGTGCCAGCAGCCCCTTTGTAGGGGGCAATCAGCCCCAGCATTTT.

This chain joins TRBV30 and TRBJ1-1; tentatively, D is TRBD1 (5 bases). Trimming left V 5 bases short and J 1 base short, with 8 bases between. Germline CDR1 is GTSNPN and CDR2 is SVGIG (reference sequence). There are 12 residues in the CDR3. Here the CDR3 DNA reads TGTGCCTGGGGGACGGGGAACACTGAAGCTTTCTTT. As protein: CAWGTGNTEAFF.

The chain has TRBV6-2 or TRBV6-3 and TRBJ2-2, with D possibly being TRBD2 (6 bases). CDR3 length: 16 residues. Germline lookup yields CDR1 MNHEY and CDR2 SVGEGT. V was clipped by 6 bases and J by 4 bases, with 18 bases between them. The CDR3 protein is CASSPRRDSTTGELFF. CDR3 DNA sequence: TGTGCCAGCAGCCCTCGCCGGGACTCGACCACCGGGGAGCTGTTTTTT.

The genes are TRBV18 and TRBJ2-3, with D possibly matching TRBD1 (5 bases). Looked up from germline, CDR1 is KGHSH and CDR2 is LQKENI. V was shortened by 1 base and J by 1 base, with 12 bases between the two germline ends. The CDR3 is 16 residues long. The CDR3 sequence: CASSPQQGSGTDTQYF. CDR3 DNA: TGTGCCAGCTCACCACAGCAGGGTTCGGGCACAGATACGCAGTATTTT.